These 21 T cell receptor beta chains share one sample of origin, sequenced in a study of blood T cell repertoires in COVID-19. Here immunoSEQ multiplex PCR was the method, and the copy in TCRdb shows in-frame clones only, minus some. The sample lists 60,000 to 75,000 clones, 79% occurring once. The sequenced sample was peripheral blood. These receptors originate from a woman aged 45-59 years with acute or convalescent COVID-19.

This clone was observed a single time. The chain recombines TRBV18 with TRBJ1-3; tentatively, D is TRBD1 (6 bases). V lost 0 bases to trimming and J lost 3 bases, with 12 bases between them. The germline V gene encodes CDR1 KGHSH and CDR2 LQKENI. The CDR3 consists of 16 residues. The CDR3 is CASSPPPGTSGNTIYF. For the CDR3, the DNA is TGTGCCAGCTCACCACCTCCAGGGACAAGTGGAAACACCATATATTTT.

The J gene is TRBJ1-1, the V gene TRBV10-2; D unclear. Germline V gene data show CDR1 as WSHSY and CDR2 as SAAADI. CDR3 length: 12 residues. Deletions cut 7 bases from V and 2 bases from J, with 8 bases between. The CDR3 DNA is TGCGCCAGCAAGAGAGTAAACACTGAAGCTTTCTTT. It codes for CASKRVNTEAFF.

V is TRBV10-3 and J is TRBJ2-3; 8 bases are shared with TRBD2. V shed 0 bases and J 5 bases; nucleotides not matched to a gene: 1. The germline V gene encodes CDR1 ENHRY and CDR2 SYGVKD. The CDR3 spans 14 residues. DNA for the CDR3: TGTGCCATCAGTGAGTCCCGGGAGGGAGATACGCAGTATTTT. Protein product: CAISESREGDTQYF.

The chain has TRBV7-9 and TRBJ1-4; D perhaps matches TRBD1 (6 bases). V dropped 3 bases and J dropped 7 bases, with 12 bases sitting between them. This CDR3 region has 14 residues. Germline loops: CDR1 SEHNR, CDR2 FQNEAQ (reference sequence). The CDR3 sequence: CASSFGGQGEKLFF. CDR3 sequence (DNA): TGTGCCAGCAGCTTCGGGGGGCAGGGTGAAAAACTGTTTTTT.

CDR3 sequence reads: CASSYRGEEPQHF. DNA of the CDR3: TGTGCCAGCAGTTACAGAGGTGAGGAGCCCCAGCATTTT. The V gene is TRBV6-5, the J gene TRBJ1-5; D is undetermined. There are 13 residues in the CDR3. Looked up from germline, CDR1 is MNHEY and CDR2 is SVGAGI. Trimming removed 2 bases from V and 8 bases from J, with 10 bases in between.

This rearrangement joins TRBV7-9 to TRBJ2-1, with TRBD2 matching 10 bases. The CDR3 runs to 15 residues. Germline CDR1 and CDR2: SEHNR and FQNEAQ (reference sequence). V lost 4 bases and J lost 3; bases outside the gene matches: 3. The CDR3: CASSSGLAIYNEQFF. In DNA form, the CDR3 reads TGTGCCAGCAGCTCGGGACTAGCGATCTACAATGAGCAGTTCTTC.

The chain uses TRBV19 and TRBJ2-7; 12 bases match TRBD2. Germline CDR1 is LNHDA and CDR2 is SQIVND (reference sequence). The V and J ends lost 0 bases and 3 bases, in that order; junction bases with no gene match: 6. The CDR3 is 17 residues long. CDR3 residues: CASSIDSTSGRFYEQYF. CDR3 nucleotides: TGTGCCAGTAGTATAGATTCGACTAGCGGGAGATTCTACGAGCAGTACTTC.

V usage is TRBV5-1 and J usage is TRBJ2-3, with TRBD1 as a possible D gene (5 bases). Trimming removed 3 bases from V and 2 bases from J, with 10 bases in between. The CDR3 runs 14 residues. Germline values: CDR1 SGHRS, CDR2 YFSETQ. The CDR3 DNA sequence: TGCGCCAGCAGCTGGGGCGACAACACAGATACGCAGTATTTT. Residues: CASSWGDNTDTQYF.

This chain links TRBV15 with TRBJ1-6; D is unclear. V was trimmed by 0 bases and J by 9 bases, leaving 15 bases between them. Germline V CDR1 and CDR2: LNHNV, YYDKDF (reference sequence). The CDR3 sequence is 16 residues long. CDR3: CATSRDLSGNRSPLHF. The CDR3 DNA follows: TGTGCCACCAGCAGAGATCTTTCCGGGAACCGTTCACCCCTCCACTTT.

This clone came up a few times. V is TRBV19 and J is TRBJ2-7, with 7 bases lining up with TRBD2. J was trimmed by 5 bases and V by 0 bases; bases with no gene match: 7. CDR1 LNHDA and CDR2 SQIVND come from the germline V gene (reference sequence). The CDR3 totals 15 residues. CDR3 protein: CASSIDGAGVNEQYF. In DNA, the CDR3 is TGTGCCAGTAGTATAGACGGGGCGGGAGTCAACGAGCAGTACTTC.

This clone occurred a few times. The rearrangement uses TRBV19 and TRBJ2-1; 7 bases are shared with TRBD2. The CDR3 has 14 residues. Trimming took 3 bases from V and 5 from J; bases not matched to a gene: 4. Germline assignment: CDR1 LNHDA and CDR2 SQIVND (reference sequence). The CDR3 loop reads CASSIWREHNEQFF. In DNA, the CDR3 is TGTGCCAGTAGTATTTGGCGGGAGCACAATGAGCAGTTCTTC. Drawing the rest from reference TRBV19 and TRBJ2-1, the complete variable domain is DGGITQSPKYLFRKEGQNVTLSCEQNLNHDAMYWYRQDPGQGLRLIYYSQIVNDFQKGDIAEGYSVSREKKESFPLTVTSAQKNPTAFYLCASSIWREHNEQFFGPGTRLTVL.

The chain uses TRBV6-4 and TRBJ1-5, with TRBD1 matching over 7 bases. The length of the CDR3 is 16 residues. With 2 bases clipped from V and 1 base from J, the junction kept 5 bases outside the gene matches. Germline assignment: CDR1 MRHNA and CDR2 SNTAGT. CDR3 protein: CASSDGPTGSNQPQHF. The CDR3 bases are TGTGCCAGCAGTGACGGGCCGACAGGGAGCAATCAGCCCCAGCATTTT.

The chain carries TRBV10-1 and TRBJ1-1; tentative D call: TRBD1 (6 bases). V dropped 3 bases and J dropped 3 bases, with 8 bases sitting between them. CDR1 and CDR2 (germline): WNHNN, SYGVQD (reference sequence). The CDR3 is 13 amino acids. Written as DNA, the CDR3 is TGCGCCAGCAGTGAAGGACAGTACACTGAAGCTTTCTTT. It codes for CASSEGQYTEAFF.

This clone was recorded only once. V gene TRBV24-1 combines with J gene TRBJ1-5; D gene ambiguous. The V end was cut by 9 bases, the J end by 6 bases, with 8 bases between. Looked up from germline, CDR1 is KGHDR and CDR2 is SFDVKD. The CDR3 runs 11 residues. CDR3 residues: CATRPGQPQHF. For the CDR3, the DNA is TGTGCCACCCGCCCGGGTCAGCCCCAGCATTTT.

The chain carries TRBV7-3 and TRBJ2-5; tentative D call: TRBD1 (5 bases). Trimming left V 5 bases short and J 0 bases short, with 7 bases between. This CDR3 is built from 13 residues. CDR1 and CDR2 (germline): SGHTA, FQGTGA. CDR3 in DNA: TGTGCCAGCAGCCGACAGTACCAAGAGACCCAGTACTTC. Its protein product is CASSRQYQETQYF.

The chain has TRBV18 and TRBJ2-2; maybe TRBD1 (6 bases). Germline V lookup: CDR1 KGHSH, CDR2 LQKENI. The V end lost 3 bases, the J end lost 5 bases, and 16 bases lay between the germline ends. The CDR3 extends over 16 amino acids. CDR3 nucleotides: TGTGCCAGCTCACCGCTCGGACAGCCCGATACCGGGGAGCTGTTTTTT. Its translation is CASSPLGQPDTGELFF.

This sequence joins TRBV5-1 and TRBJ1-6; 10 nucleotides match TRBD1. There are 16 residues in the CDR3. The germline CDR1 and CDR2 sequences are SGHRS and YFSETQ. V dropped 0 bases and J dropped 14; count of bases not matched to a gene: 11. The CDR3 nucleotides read TGCGCCAGCAGCTTGGCCACCGGGACAGGGGCTCAGGCCCTCCACTTT. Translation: CASSLATGTGAQALHF.

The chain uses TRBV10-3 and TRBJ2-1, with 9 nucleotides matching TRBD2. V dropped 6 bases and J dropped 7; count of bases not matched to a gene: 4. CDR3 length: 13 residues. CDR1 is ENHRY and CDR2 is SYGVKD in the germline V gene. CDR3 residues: CAISRGRENEQFF. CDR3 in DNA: TGTGCCATCAGCCGCGGGAGGGAAAATGAGCAGTTCTTC.

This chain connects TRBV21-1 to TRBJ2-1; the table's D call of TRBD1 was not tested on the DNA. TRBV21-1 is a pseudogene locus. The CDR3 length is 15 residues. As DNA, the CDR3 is TGTGCCAGCACAACCGACAGGGATAACTACAATGAGCAGTTCTTC. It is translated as CASTTDRDNYNEQFF.

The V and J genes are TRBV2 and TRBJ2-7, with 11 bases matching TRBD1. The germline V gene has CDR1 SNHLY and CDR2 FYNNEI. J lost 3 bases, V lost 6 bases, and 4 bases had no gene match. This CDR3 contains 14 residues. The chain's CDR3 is CASRAGTGGYEQYF. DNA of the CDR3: TGTGCCAGCAGGGCCGGGACAGGGGGCTACGAGCAGTACTTC. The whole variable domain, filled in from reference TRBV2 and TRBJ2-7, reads EPEVTQTPSHQVTQMGQEVILRCVPISNHLYFYWYRQILGQKVEFLVSFYNNEISEKSEIFDDQFSVERPDGSNFTLKIRSTKLEDSAMYFCASRAGTGGYEQYFGPGTRLTVT.

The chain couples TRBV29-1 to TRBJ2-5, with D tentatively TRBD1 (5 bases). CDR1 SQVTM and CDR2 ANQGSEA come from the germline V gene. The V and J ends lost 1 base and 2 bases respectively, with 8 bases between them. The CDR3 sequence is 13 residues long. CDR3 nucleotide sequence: TGCAGCGTTGAAGGACAGACGCAAGAGACCCAGTACTTC. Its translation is CSVEGQTQETQYF.